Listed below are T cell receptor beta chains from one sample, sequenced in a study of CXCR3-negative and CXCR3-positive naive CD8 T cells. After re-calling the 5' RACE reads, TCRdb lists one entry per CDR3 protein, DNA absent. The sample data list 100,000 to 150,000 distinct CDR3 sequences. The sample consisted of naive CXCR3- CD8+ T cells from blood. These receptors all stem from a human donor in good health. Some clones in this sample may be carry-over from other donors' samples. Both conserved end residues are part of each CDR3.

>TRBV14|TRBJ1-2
CASSQVVGPDGYTF
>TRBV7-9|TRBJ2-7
CASGPGLEGEQYF
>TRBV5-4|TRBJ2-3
CASSLGLVRDTQYF
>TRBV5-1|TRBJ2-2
CASRPTGSGELFF
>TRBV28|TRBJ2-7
CASSLGSGRDLEQYF
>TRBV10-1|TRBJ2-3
CASSDSSTDTQYF
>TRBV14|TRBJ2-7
CASSQVLGYEQYF
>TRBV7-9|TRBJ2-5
CASSPPGGAGETQYF
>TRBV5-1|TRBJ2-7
CASSALPGTKTYEQYF
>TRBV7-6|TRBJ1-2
CASRVTGTGEGGYTF
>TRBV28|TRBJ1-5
CASSLSGNSNQPQHF
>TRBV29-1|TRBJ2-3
CSVVPTGGVPGTQYF
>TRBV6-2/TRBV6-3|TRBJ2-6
CASLGPLGPLWVGANVLTF
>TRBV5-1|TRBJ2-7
CASSFVQGGNEQYF
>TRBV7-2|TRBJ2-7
CASSLGGHPSYEQYF
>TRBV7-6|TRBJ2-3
CASSLTSAIDTQYF
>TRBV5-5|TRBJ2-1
CASSWGQYNEQFF
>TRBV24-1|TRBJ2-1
CATSDFGTGGYNEQFF
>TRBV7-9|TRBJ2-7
CASSTGQPYEQYF
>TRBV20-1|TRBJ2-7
CSAGEPGPSPYEQYF
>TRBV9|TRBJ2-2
CASSVDDRRGSGELFF
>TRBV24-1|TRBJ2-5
CATSDFYVGASGGRGQETQYF
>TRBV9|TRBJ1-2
CASSAVLYGYTF
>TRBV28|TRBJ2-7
CASSSGRQGVFEQYF
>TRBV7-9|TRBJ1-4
CASSLIQTGGEEKLFF